Shown below are 11 T cell receptor beta chains from a single sample sequenced in a study of blood T cell repertoires in COVID-19. Generated by immunoSEQ multiplex PCR, the TCRdb table keeps only in-frame clones and is missing some. Of about 320,000 clones listed, about 83% are singletons. Material for sequencing was peripheral blood. The receptor source for this set is a woman aged 50 to 65 with acute or convalescent COVID-19.

The CDR3, as DNA: TGTGCCAGCAGCACCACAGGTTATGCCTCCTACGAGCAGTACTTC. Protein: CASSTTGYASYEQYF. The genes are TRBV11-2 and TRBJ2-7; tentatively, D is TRBD1 (5 bases). V shed 5 bases and J shed 0 bases, with 14 bases lying between them. The CDR3 extends over 15 amino acids. CDR1 and CDR2 (germline): SGHAT, FQNNGV.

This clone was recorded once. CDR3: CASRGQGMNTEAFF. Written as DNA, the CDR3 is TGCGCCAGCAGAGGACAGGGGATGAACACTGAAGCTTTCTTT. V is TRBV5-1 and J is TRBJ1-1; 9 bases align to TRBD1. Per germline, CDR1 SGHRS and CDR2 YFSETQ. This CDR3 is 14 amino acids long. Trimming removed 5 bases from V and 0 bases from J; junction bases left unmatched: 2.

The CDR3 DNA follows: TGCGCCAGCAGCCTGCAACTAGCGGGGAACCTCTACGAGCAGTACTTC. Protein sequence: CASSLQLAGNLYEQYF. The V call is TRBV4-3, the J call TRBJ2-7; 10 bases match TRBD2. The V gene end was trimmed by 4 bases and the J gene end by 3 bases; junction bases not matched to a gene: 9. The CDR3 is 16 residues long. Germline loops: CDR1 LGHNA, CDR2 YSLEER.

The rearrangement uses TRBV4-1 and TRBJ1-4; 9 nucleotides line up with TRBD1. V gave up 6 bases and J gave up 4 bases; unmatched junction bases: 6. The CDR3 has 15 amino acids. Germline loops: CDR1 MGHRA, CDR2 YSYEKL. DNA for the CDR3: TGCGCCAGCAGTAAGGGACAGGGTGGTAATGAAAAACTGTTTTTT. As protein: CASSKGQGGNEKLFF.

This chain connects TRBV19 to TRBJ1-2, with TRBD1 matching over 12 bases. V lost 9 bases to trimming and J lost 6 bases; unmatched junction nucleotides: 11. The CDR3 runs to 15 residues. Germline V gene data show CDR1 as LNHDA and CDR2 as SQIVND (reference sequence). This CDR3 is CASGEPGQGADGYTF. The CDR3 DNA reads TGTGCCAGCGGAGAACCGGGACAGGGGGCTGATGGCTACACCTTC.

The rearrangement links TRBV20-1 to TRBJ2-7; TRBD1 is a possible D gene (5 bases). This CDR3 has 14 amino acids. In germline, CDR1 is DFQATT, CDR2 SNEGSKA (reference sequence). The V end lost 3 bases, the J end lost 2 bases, and 14 bases lay between the germline ends. CDR3 sequence: CSASKRQGPYEQYF. The CDR3, as DNA: TGCAGTGCTAGTAAGAGGCAGGGCCCCTACGAGCAGTACTTC.

The genes are TRBV7-7 and TRBJ2-7; tentative D call: TRBD1 (5 bases). This CDR3 has 15 residues. V was shortened by 6 bases and J by 0 bases, with 15 bases between the two germline ends. Germline V CDR1 and CDR2: SSHAT, FNYEAQ (reference sequence). Written as DNA, the CDR3 is TGTGCCAGCAGGTTGCAGGGCAGGGCCTCCTACGAGCAGTACTTC. Protein sequence: CASRLQGRASYEQYF.

The chain links TRBV5-1 to TRBJ2-2, with a tentative D call TRBD1 (5 bases). Trimming removed 0 bases at V and 8 bases at J, with 14 bases between. Germline CDR1 is SGHRS and CDR2 is YFSETQ. This CDR3 comprises 15 residues. The CDR3 region is CASSLEGQGGGELFF. As DNA, the CDR3 is TGCGCCAGCAGCTTGGAGGGTCAGGGCGGTGGGGAGCTGTTTTTT. Looking up the rest from reference TRBV5-1 and TRBJ2-2 gives the full variable domain: KAGVTQTPRYLIKTRGQQVTLSCSPISGHRSVSWYQQTPGQGLQFLFEYFSETQRNKGNFPGRFSGRQFSNSRSEMNVSTLELGDSALYLCASSLEGQGGGELFFGEGSRLTVL.

The rearrangement links TRBV30 to TRBJ2-1; D perhaps matches TRBD1 (6 bases). Germline CDR1 and CDR2: GTSNPN and SVGIG (reference sequence). Trimming removed 3 bases from V and 7 bases from J, with 19 bases in between. The CDR3 covers 15 residues. The CDR3 region has the DNA TGTGCCTGGAGACAACAGGGTCCTAGGCGGAATGAGCAGTTCTTC. It translates to CAWRQQGPRRNEQFF.

This clone showed up just a few times. The rearrangement uses TRBV2 and TRBJ1-1; D not resolved. The V gene's germline CDR1 is SNHLY and CDR2 FYNNEI. The CDR3 consists of 14 residues. Trimming left V 7 bases short and J 3 bases short, with 15 bases between. CDR3 protein: CASTLLGRHTEAFF. The CDR3 DNA sequence: TGTGCCAGCACCCTCCTTGGGAGACACACTGAAGCTTTCTTT.

The rearrangement links TRBV4-3 to TRBJ2-1; 7 positions agree with TRBD1. The CDR3 runs 14 residues. V lost 4 bases and J lost 8; bases outside the gene matches: 8. The germline gives CDR1 LGHNA, CDR2 YSLEER. The CDR3 nucleotides read TGCGCCAGCAGCCTTAGACAGGGAATAGATGAGCAGTTCTTC. Translation: CASSLRQGIDEQFF.